Below are 4 T cell receptor beta chains sequenced from a single sample in a study of CD8 T cells in ankylosing spondylitis. Antigens for these TCRs are unknown. Study-wide results and limits: Ankylosing spondylitis blood appeared to be characterized by a TCR beta motif of several highly homologous variants.

TCRdb re-called the 5' RACE reads with MiXCR, one entry per CDR3 protein. The sample lists fewer than 550,000 distinct CDR3 sequences, approximately 5.3% seen once, with around 3.4% in the top ten. Input material: blood, either unsorted or a sorted T cell fraction (not recorded which). The receptors derive from a male donor with ankylosing spondylitis.

This clonotype showed up many times. V usage is TRBV20-1 and J usage is TRBJ2-1, with 10 positions matching TRBD2. The junction had 4 bases not matched to a gene; V was cut back by 5 bases and J by 9 bases. The CDR3 totals 12 residues. Germline V CDR1 and CDR2: DFQATT, SNEGSKA (reference sequence). CDR3 loop: CSARRTSGEQFF. CDR3 nucleotide sequence: TGCAGTGCTCGACGGACTAGCGGTGAGCAGTTCTTC.

This clonotype was picked up many times. The chain carries TRBV6-2 or TRBV6-3 and TRBJ1-5, with TRBD1 as a possible D gene (6 bases). V was cut by 5 bases and J by 3 bases, with 11 bases left in between. This CDR3 has 14 residues. CDR1 is MNHEY, CDR2 SVGEGT, per germline. The CDR3 DNA sequence: TGTGCCAGCAGTAACCGGGACACCAATCAGCCCCAGCATTTT. Protein: CASSNRDTNQPQHF.

This clonotype appeared many times. The J gene is TRBJ2-7, the V gene TRBV5-1; 14 positions agree with TRBD2. The CDR3 runs to 15 residues. Trimming took 3 bases from V and 7 from J; bases not matched to a gene: 6. Germline CDR1 is SGHRS and CDR2 is YFSETQ. The CDR3 nucleotides read TGCGCCAGCAGCTCCGGGACTAGCGGGAGAAGGGAGCAGTACTTC. Its protein is CASSSGTSGRREQYF.

This clonotype was counted ten times or more. This chain uses TRBV9 with TRBJ2-7, with 8 nucleotides matching TRBD1. J gave up 0 bases and V 3 bases, and 2 bases lay outside the gene matches. The CDR3 consists of 14 residues. Germline assignment: CDR1 SGDLS and CDR2 YYNGEE. The CDR3 DNA follows: TGTGCCAGCAGCGCGCAGGGGGCCTCCTACGAGCAGTACTTC. The encoded protein is CASSAQGASYEQYF.